This T cell receptor beta chain was obtained from a study of shared clonotypes between healthy human individuals. Overall study: Three plates each covered CD4 naive and memory; CD8 naive two, CD8 memory one. Study results and limitations: Among donors, sharing of clonotypes was expected to be affected by sequencing depth.

With regard to this clone: Its target is not known.

On sorted subsets, replicate PCRs used about 180 ng DNA, or 27,000 or so T cell genomes. Only in-frame clones appear in the TCRdb table, and some are missing; sequencing was by immunoSEQ multiplex PCR. The data hold about 2,200,000 clones, with around 93% observed a single time. In the naive CD8 group, cells lacked CD45RO and were positively selected for CCR7, so terminally differentiated effector memory CD45RA+ cells were left out. CDR3 size: 15 residues. Germline V gene sequence: CDR1 SGHRS, CDR2 YFSETQ. Trimming shortened V by 4 bases and J by 8 bases, and 19 bases separated the two germline ends.

This clonotype originated in a man between 18 and 29 years old in good health. Some clones in this sample may be carry-over from other donors' samples. V and J are TRBV5-1 and TRBJ2-1; a possible D gene is TRBD2 (5 bases). The sample taken for sequencing was naive CD8+ T cells from PBMCs. This CDR3 is CASSPWVAGVDEQFF. The CDR3 nucleotides are TGCGCCAGCAGCCCCTGGGTGGCCGGGGTGGATGAGCAGTTCTTC.